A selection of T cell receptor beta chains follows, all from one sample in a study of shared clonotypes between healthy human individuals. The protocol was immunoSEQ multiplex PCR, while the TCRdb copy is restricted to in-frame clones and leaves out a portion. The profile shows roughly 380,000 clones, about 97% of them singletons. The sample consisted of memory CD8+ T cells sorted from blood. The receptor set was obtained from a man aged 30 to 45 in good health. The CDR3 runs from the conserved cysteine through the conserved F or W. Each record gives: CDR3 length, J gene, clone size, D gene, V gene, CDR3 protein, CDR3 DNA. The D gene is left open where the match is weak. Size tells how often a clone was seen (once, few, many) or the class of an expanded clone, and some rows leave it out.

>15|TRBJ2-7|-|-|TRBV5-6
CASSPFWDLGYEQYF
TGTGCCAGCAGCCCCTTCTGGGATCTGGGCTACGAGCAGTACTTC
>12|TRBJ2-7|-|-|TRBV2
CASSSWASEQYF
TGTGCCAGCAGTTCCTGGGCCAGCGAGCAGTACTTC
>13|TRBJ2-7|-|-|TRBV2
CASSEARRGEQYF
TGTGCCAGCAGTGAAGCGCGAAGGGGGGAGCAGTACTTC
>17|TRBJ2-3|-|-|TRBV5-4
CASSFFVSLRFTDTQYF
TGTGCCAGCAGCTTTTTCGTATCCCTGCGGTTCACAGATACGCAGTATTTT
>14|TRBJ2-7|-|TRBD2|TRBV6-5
CASSYGQGGYEQYF
TGTGCCAGCAGTTACGGGCAGGGAGGGTACGAGCAGTACTTC
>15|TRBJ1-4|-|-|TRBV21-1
CASSKLGGAGEKLFF
TGTGCCAGCAGCAAATTAGGGGGGGCAGGTGAAAAACTGTTTTTT
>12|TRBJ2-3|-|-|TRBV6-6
CASSYTTDTQYF
TGTGCCAGCAGTTACACCACAGATACGCAGTATTTT
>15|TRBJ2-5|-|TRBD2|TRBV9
CASSPSGTPQETQYF
TGTGCCAGCAGCCCAAGCGGGACTCCCCAAGAGACCCAGTACTTC
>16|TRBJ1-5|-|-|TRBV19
CASSDDRNLFPRTQHF
TGTGCCAGTAGTGACGACAGGAACCTATTTCCTAGGACCCAGCATTTT
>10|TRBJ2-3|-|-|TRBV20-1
CSAATDTQYF
TGCAGTGCAGCGACAGATACGCAGTATTTT
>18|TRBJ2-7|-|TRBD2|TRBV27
CASSAKGRASGRAYEQYF
TGTGCCAGCAGTGCAAAGGGCCGCGCTAGCGGGAGGGCCTACGAGCAGTACTTC
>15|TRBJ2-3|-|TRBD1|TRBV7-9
CASSLWTGLTDTQYF
TGTGCCAGCAGCCTATGGACAGGGCTCACAGATACGCAGTATTTT
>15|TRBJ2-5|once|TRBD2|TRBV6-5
CASKDSGRAGETQYF
TGTGCCAGCAAGGATAGCGGGAGGGCCGGGGAGACCCAGTACTTC
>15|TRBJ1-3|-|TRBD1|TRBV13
CASSFRQGAAPTIYF
TGTGCCAGCAGTTTTAGACAGGGGGCAGCGCCCACCATATATTTT
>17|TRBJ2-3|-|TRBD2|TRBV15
CATSGIGTSGRTDTQYF
TGTGCCACCAGCGGAATAGGGACTAGCGGGAGAACAGATACGCAGTATTTT
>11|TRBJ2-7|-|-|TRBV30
CAWSVRGEQYF
TGTGCCTGGAGTGTGAGGGGGGAGCAGTACTTC
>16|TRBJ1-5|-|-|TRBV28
CASTRPRGRGNQPQHF
TGTGCCAGCACTCGACCCCGGGGACGAGGCAATCAGCCCCAGCATTTT
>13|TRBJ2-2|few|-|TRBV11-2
CASSLVISGELFF
TGTGCCAGCAGCTTAGTAATATCCGGGGAGCTGTTTTTT
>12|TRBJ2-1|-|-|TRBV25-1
CASHKEYVEQFF
TGTGCCAGCCATAAGGAGTATGTCGAGCAGTTCTTC
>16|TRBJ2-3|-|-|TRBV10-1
CASRTRGESQTDTQYF
TGCGCCAGTCGTACTAGAGGGGAGAGTCAGACAGATACGCAGTATTTT
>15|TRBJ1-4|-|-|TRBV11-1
CASSLGSSGNEKLFF
TGTGCCAGCAGCTTAGGTAGCAGCGGAAATGAAAAACTGTTTTTT
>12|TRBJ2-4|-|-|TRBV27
CASSSIQNIQYF
TGTGCCAGCAGTTCCATTCAAAACATTCAGTACTTC
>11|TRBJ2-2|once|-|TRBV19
CASKPTGELFF
TGTGCCAGTAAGCCCACCGGGGAGCTGTTTTTT
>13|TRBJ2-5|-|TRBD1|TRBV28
CARRDRVQETQYF
TGTGCCAGGCGGGACAGGGTTCAAGAGACCCAGTACTTC
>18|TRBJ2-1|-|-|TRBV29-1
CSGRGASASQSSYNEQFF
TGCAGCGGACGGGGGGCTAGCGCATCACAGAGCTCCTACAATGAGCAGTTCTTC
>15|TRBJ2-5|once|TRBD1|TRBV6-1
CATETGLAGGETQYF
TGTGCCACCGAGACAGGGTTGGCAGGTGGAGAGACCCAGTACTTC
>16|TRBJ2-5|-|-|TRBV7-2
CASSFGVGGYQETQYF
TGTGCCAGCAGCTTCGGTGTGGGGGGCTACCAAGAGACCCAGTACTTC